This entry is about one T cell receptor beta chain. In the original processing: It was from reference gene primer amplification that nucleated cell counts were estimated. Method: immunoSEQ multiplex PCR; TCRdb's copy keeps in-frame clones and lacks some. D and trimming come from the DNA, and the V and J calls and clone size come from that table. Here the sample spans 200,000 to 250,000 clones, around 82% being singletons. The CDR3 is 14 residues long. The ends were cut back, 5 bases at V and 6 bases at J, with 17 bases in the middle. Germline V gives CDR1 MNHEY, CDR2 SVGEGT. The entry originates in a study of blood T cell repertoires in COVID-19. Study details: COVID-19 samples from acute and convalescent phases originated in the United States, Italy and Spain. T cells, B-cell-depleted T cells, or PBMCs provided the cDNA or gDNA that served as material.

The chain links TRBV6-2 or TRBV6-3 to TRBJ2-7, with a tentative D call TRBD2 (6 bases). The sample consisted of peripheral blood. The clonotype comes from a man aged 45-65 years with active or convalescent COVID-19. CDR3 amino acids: CASSQTSPSGEQYF. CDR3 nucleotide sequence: TGTGCCAGCAGTCAAACTAGCCCCTCCGGCGAGCAGTACTTC.